A selection of T cell receptor beta chains follows, all from one sample in a study of blood T cell repertoires in COVID-19. The repertoire was sequenced with immunoSEQ multiplex PCR; TCRdb's copy has only in-frame clones and lacks some. Among about 48,000 clones listed, 77% were seen once. Material for sequencing was peripheral blood. The origin of the receptors is a human donor with active or convalescent COVID-19. The donor label of this sample is uncertain. The CDR3 runs from the conserved cysteine through the conserved F or W. The D gene is left open where the match is weak. Some rows mark clone size as missing; the rest say once, few, many or name a class of expanded clone.

D	J	size	V	CDR3	DNA
TRBD1	TRBJ1-1	NA	TRBV6-2/TRBV6-3	CASSYGQVNTEAFF	TGTGCCAGCAGTTACGGACAGGTGAACACTGAAGCTTTCTTT
TRBD2	TRBJ2-1	NA	TRBV9	CASSSPGTGATSGRDEQFF	TGTGCCAGCAGCTCCCCTGGGACAGGGGCGACTAGCGGGAGGGATGAGCAGTTCTTC
TRBD1	TRBJ1-5	once	TRBV30	CAWKQGESQPQHF	TGTGCCTGGAAACAGGGGGAGAGTCAGCCCCAGCATTTT
NA	TRBJ2-7	NA	TRBV10-1	CASSESSSAHFPSIEQYF	TGCGCCAGCAGTGAGTCGAGTAGCGCCCATTTCCCTTCTATCGAGCAGTACTTC
TRBD2	TRBJ2-3	NA	TRBV2	CASSAGTSGSRADTQYF	TGTGCCAGCAGCGCTGGGACTAGCGGGAGTAGGGCGGATACGCAGTATTTT
TRBD2	TRBJ2-3	NA	TRBV3-1/TRBV3-2	CASSPTSGGFADTQYF	TGTGCCAGCAGCCCCACTAGCGGTGGATTCGCAGATACGCAGTATTTT
NA	TRBJ2-7	NA	TRBV12-3/TRBV12-4	CASRGAPSYEQYF	TGTGCCAGCAGGGGAGCTCCCTCCTACGAGCAGTACTTC
TRBD1	TRBJ2-3	NA	TRBV7-3	CASSGTGPTDTQYF	TGTGCCAGCTCCGGGACAGGGCCCACAGATACGCAGTATTTT
TRBD1	TRBJ2-4	few	TRBV7-3	CASSRRGQGSNIQYF	TGTGCCAGCAGCCGAAGAGGACAGGGCTCAAACATTCAGTACTTC
NA	TRBJ1-5	NA	TRBV19	CASSTIGGVQPQHF	TGTGCCAGTAGTACAATAGGCGGCGTTCAGCCCCAGCATTTT
TRBD2	TRBJ2-5	NA	TRBV27	CASSLFAGEGTQYF	TGTGCCAGCAGTTTATTCGCGGGAGAGGGGACCCAGTACTTC
TRBD2	TRBJ2-4	few	TRBV11-3	CASSSSGTSGNIQYF	TGTGCCAGCAGCTCATCCGGGACTAGCGGAAACATTCAGTACTTC
TRBD2	TRBJ2-3	once	TRBV2	CASSSGGIGTDTQYF	TGTGCCAGCAGTTCCGGGGGGATCGGAACAGATACGCAGTATTTT
NA	TRBJ1-2	NA	TRBV7-8	CASSLVSQGTNYGYTF	TGTGCCAGCAGCTTAGTAAGTCAGGGGACAAACTATGGCTACACCTTC
TRBD1	TRBJ1-5	NA	TRBV25-1	CASRGQGENQPQHF	TGTGCCAGCAGAGGACAGGGGGAAAATCAGCCCCAGCATTTT
TRBD1	TRBJ1-6	NA	TRBV7-2	CASSQGQALHF	TGTGCCAGCAGCCAAGGACAGGCCCTCCACTTT
NA	TRBJ2-1	NA	TRBV12-3/TRBV12-4	CASSFIRGNEQFF	TGTGCCAGCAGTTTCATTCGGGGGAATGAGCAGTTCTTC
TRBD2	TRBJ2-7	NA	TRBV7-2	CASSLTSSGYEQYF	TGTGCCAGCAGCCTAACTTCTAGCGGCTACGAGCAGTACTTC
TRBD1	TRBJ2-3	NA	TRBV5-1	CASSGGQGADTQYF	TGCGCCAGCAGCGGGGGACAGGGGGCGGATACGCAGTATTTT
TRBD1	TRBJ2-6	NA	TRBV10-3	CAISDTLNRGTGANVLTF	TGTGCCATCAGTGATACTCTTAACAGGGGCACTGGGGCCAACGTCCTGACTTTC
TRBD2	TRBJ2-3	few	TRBV3-1/TRBV3-2	CASSQAGRADTQYF	TGTGCCAGCAGCCAAGCGGGGAGGGCAGATACGCAGTATTTT
NA	TRBJ2-5	NA	TRBV29-1	CSVDLQYQETQYF	TGCAGCGTTGACCTGCAGTACCAAGAGACCCAGTACTTC
NA	TRBJ2-2	NA	TRBV14	CASSYEIRSNTGELFF	TGTGCCAGCAGCTACGAGATTCGCTCGAACACCGGGGAGCTGTTTTTT
NA	TRBJ2-1	NA	TRBV6-5	CASGASAPSNEQFF	TGTGCCAGCGGGGCTAGCGCACCCTCCAATGAGCAGTTCTTC
NA	TRBJ1-1	NA	TRBV6-2/TRBV6-3	CASSYSGRADTEAFF	TGTGCCAGCAGTTACTCCGGCAGGGCTGACACTGAAGCTTTCTTT
TRBD2	TRBJ2-7	NA	TRBV19	CASSLGTSGGRSYEQYF	TGTGCCAGTAGTCTTGGGACTAGCGGGGGAAGGTCCTACGAGCAGTACTTC
TRBD1	TRBJ1-5	NA	TRBV6-6	CASSPIFRQGNQPQHF	TGTGCCAGCAGCCCCATTTTTCGACAGGGGAATCAGCCCCAGCATTTT
NA	TRBJ2-7	NA	TRBV5-4	CASSSSSYEQYF	TGTGCCAGCAGCTCGAGTTCCTACGAGCAGTACTTC
TRBD1	TRBJ2-7	NA	TRBV5-4	CASSLRQGANEQYF	TGTGCCAGCAGTCTGCGACAGGGGGCGAATGAGCAGTACTTC
NA	TRBJ1-1	few	TRBV29-1	CSVRQSMNTEAFF	TGCAGCGTCCGACAGTCTATGAACACTGAAGCTTTCTTT
NA	TRBJ2-7	NA	TRBV5-4	CASSLYGGYEQYF	TGTGCCAGCAGCTTGTACGGGGGCTACGAGCAGTACTTC
NA	TRBJ1-4	NA	TRBV4-1	CASSFRRAGASDEKLFF	TGCGCCAGCAGCTTCCGACGAGCAGGGGCCTCGGATGAAAAACTGTTTTTT
NA	TRBJ1-6	many	TRBV7-2	CASSLGRAAPLHF	TGTGCCAGCAGCTTAGGCAGGGCTGCACCCCTCCACTTT
TRBD1	TRBJ1-2	NA	TRBV6-2/TRBV6-3	CASSYMGQGGYTF	TGTGCCAGCAGTTACATGGGACAGGGTGGCTACACCTTC
TRBD2	TRBJ2-7	NA	TRBV3-1/TRBV3-2	CAVSAGGPYEQYF	TGTGCCGTATCAGCGGGAGGGCCCTACGAGCAGTACTTC
NA	TRBJ1-6	NA	TRBV7-2	CASSPRTASSYNSPLHF	TGTGCCAGCAGTCCCAGGACTGCGAGCTCCTATAATTCACCCCTCCACTTT
NA	TRBJ2-1	NA	TRBV6-5	CASTLGGGYNEQFF	TGTGCCAGCACCCTCGGTGGAGGTTACAATGAGCAGTTCTTC
NA	TRBJ1-6	NA	TRBV5-1	CASSLGQQNNSPLHF	TGCGCCAGCAGCTTGGGACAGCAAAACAATTCACCCCTCCACTTT
NA	TRBJ1-1	NA	TRBV9	CASSGGRYTEAFF	TGTGCCAGCAGCGGGGGGCGGTACACTGAAGCTTTCTTT
NA	TRBJ2-1	NA	TRBV6-2/TRBV6-3	CASSLRSLSEQFF	TGTGCCAGCAGCCTTCGTAGCTTAAGTGAGCAGTTCTTC
NA	TRBJ1-6	few	TRBV7-9	CASVSAGGSSPLHF	TGTGCCAGCGTATCGGCAGGAGGTAGTTCACCCCTCCACTTT
NA	TRBJ1-5	NA	TRBV27	CASSFGQGENQPQHF	TGTGCCAGCAGTTTTGGTCAGGGTGAGAATCAGCCCCAGCATTTT
NA	TRBJ2-1	NA	TRBV12-1	CASRPWTSGRTNEQFF	TGTGCCAGCAGACCTTGGACTAGCGGGAGGACCAATGAGCAGTTCTTC
NA	TRBJ2-5	few	TRBV5-5	CASSLTATGETQYF	TGTGCCAGCAGCTTGACAGCTACGGGGGAGACCCAGTACTTC
NA	TRBJ2-7	few	TRBV2	CASSEVGHLYEQYF	TGTGCCAGCAGTGAAGTTGGGCATCTCTACGAGCAGTACTTC
TRBD1	TRBJ1-1	NA	TRBV28	CASSLSQGAEAFF	TGTGCCAGCAGTTTATCTCAGGGGGCTGAAGCTTTCTTT
TRBD1	TRBJ1-2	few	TRBV9	CASSVHPRDRGHGYTF	TGTGCCAGCAGCGTTCACCCTCGGGACAGGGGGCATGGCTACACCTTC
NA	TRBJ2-7	NA	TRBV20-1	CSARSGHEQYF	TGCAGTGCTAGGTCAGGTCACGAGCAGTACTTC
NA	TRBJ1-2	NA	TRBV19	CASSIGGGAVNGYTF	TGTGCCAGTAGTATAGGTGGGGGCGCAGTGAATGGCTACACCTTC
TRBD2	TRBJ2-7	NA	TRBV3-1/TRBV3-2	CASRGRAESYEQYF	TGTGCCAGCAGGGGGAGGGCCGAATCCTACGAGCAGTACTTC
TRBD2	TRBJ2-1	NA	TRBV19	CASSPEAVSGRARNEQFF	TGTGCCAGTAGCCCTGAAGCGGTAAGCGGGAGGGCCCGAAATGAGCAGTTCTTC
NA	TRBJ1-5	once	TRBV13	CASSALPGPQHF	TGTGCCAGCAGCGCCCTCCCCGGGCCCCAGCATTTT
NA	TRBJ2-5	NA	TRBV1	CTIADEYGRRETQYF	TGCACCATTGCCGACGAGTACGGGAGACGGGAGACCCAGTACTTC
NA	TRBJ1-5	NA	TRBV5-1	CASSLGPGTSNQPQHF	TGCGCCAGCAGCTTGGGCCCAGGGACAAGCAATCAGCCCCAGCATTTT